This TCR beta chain was recorded in a study of CD8 T cells in ankylosing spondylitis. In TCRdb, the 5' RACE reads were re-called with MiXCR into one record per CDR3 protein. Here the sample spans some 240,000 distinct CDR3 sequences, about 9.1% being singletons. This CDR3 region has 14 residues. Trimming shortened V by 0 bases and J by 4 bases, and 6 bases separated the two germline ends. Germline CDR1 is MNHEY and CDR2 is SVGEGT. The rearrangement links TRBV6-2 or TRBV6-3 to TRBJ2-2, with no clear D. The source is a male donor with ankylosing spondylitis or in good health (not recorded which). Sequencing was carried out using blood, either unsorted or a sorted T cell fraction (not recorded which). For the CDR3, the DNA is TGTGCCAGCAGTTACTCGGCTACCACCGGGGAGCTGTTTTTT. Its protein product is CASSYSATTGELFF.